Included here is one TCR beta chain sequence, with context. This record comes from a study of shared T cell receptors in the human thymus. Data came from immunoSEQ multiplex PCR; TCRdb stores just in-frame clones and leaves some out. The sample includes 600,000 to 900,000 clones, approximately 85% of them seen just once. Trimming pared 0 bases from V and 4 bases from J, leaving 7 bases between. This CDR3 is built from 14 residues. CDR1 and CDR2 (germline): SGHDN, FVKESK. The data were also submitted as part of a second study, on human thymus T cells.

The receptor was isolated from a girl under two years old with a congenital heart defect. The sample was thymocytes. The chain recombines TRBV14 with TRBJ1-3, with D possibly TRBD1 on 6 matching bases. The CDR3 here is CASSQEDRGNTIYF. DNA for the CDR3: TGTGCCAGCAGCCAAGAAGACAGGGGAAACACCATATATTTT.